This TCR beta chain was observed in a study of T cells in localized non-small cell lung cancer. Broader study findings: The greatest T cell clonality was found in uninvolved adjacent lung (higher than in tumor).

Concerning this clone itself: Antigen specificity is unknown.

The data were produced by immunoSEQ multiplex PCR, yet TCRdb's version contains in-frame clones alone and is incomplete. The data show 9,500 to 10,000 clones, 80% to 95% seen once. Unmatched junction bases numbered 9, after V lost 5 bases and J lost 3 bases. The CDR3 extends over 15 amino acids. CDR1 and CDR2 (germline): SGHAT, FQNNGV. The sequence came from a male donor older than 55 with stage III squamous cell lung carcinoma. V gene TRBV11-2 combines with J gene TRBJ1-2; the match to TRBD1 covers 7 bases. Sample: peripheral blood, taken before any cancer treatment. CDR3 loop: CASSLDRVTDYGYTF. In DNA, the CDR3 is TGTGCCAGCAGCCTTGACAGGGTAACAGACTATGGCTACACCTTC.